Listed here is a single TCR beta chain. Its antigen is as yet unknown. The sample originates from a study of T cells in Graves' hyperthyroidism and ophthalmopathy. Study-wide points: Blood samples included most of the expanded thyroid clonotypes exceeding 0.001.

The CDR3 regions of TCR beta were amplified from RNA transcripts. When the TCR CDR3 underwent first-round RT-PCR, the HTBI primer set was used. TCRdb re-called the multiplex PCR reads with MiXCR, one entry per CDR3 protein. The repertoire holds hundreds of thousands of distinct CDR3 sequences, with 13% to 15% as singletons. This CDR3 is built from 14 residues. The V gene lost 6 bases and the J gene lost 3 bases, with 14 bases spanning the gap. Germline V gives CDR1 MNHEY, CDR2 SMNVEV (reference sequence). Patients with ophthalmopathy all had a Clinical Activity Score of at least 3, a NOSPECS grade of at least 4 and duration under 3 months.

Sequenced input: blood. The J gene is TRBJ1-1, the V gene TRBV27; D may be TRBD1 (5 bases). This clonotype was obtained from a woman between 50 and 59 years old with Graves' ophthalmopathy. The CDR3 here is CASRGGWADTEAFF. As DNA, the CDR3 is TGTGCCAGCAGGGGGGGGTGGGCGGACACTGAAGCTTTCTTT.